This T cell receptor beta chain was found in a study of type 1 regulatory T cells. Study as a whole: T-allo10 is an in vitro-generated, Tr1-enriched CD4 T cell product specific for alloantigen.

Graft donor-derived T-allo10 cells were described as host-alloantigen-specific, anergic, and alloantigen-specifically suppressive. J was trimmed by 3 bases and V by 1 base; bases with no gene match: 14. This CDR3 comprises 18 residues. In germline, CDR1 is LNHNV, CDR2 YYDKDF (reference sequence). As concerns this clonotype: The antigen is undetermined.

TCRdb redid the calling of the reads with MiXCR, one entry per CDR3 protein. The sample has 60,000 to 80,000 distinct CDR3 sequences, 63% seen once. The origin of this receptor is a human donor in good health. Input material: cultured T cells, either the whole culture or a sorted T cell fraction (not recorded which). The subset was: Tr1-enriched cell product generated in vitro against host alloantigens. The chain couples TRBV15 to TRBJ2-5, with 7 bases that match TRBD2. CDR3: CATSRGMGSREREETQYF. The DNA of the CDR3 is TGTGCCACCAGCAGAGGGATGGGTTCGCGGGAGAGAGAAGAGACCCAGTACTTC. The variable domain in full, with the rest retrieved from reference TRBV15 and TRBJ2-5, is DAMVIQNPRYQVTQFGKPVTLSCSQTLNHNVMYWYQQKSSQAPKLLFHYYDKDFNNEADTPDNFQSRRPNTSFCFLDIRSPGLGDTAMYLCATSRGMGSREREETQYFGPGTRLLVL.